Included here is one T cell receptor beta chain sequence, with context. The antigen is undetermined. This CDR3 has 13 amino acids. Germline V gene sequence: CDR1 SGHDT, CDR2 YYEEEE. Trimming removed 0 bases at V and 7 bases at J, with 10 bases between. The sample belongs to a study of T cell responses to AZD1222 COVID-19 vaccine. On the study more broadly: Both about-4-week and about-12-week second-dose recipients were combined.

The study's findings and limits: Most donors were white British, females outnumbered males, and clonal diversity was possibly underestimated. There were vaccine-associated CD4 TCRs across spike, dominant at 160-218 and 743-854. Every sample of the repertoires postdated the peak T cell response.

The protocol was immunoSEQ multiplex PCR, while the TCRdb copy is restricted to in-frame clones and leaves out a portion. The sample consists of approximately 130,000 clones, over 85% of them appearing once. This chain joins TRBV5-6 and TRBJ2-5; tentatively, D is TRBD2 (5 bases). The sequence was collected from an adult in good health. The starting material was peripheral blood, obtained on day 0 of AZD1222 vaccination. CDR3 amino acids: CASSLAGKGTQYF. CDR3 coding DNA: TGTGCCAGCAGCTTGGCGGGGAAGGGGACCCAGTACTTC.